This record covers a single TCR beta chain. This clonotype showed up many times. This clone's antigen is unknown. No clone much larger than this one lies a single base away; base qualities are absent. The sample belongs to a study of T cells in Graves' hyperthyroidism and ophthalmopathy (dated by TCRdb to the late 2010s). Some background on the complete study: Peripheral blood was sampled at the time of initial diagnosis, prior to any treatment. A discovery cohort of about 95 patients, 43 with Graves' ophthalmopathy and fewer than 65 with stable Graves' hyperthyroidism, was used to find distinguishing TCR V-J signatures. An independent validation cohort of around 19 hyperthyroidism patients and over 15 patients who later progressed to ophthalmopathy tested prospective prediction of ophthalmopathy. The 75 to 100 discovery patients were divided at random into training and test sets in a 7:3 ratio. Thyroid tissue and blood T-cell repertoires from about six Graves' hyperthyroidism patients were also compared in the study. After sampling, hyperthyroidism patients received methimazole starting at 30 mg daily, and ophthalmopathy patients received high-dose intravenous methylprednisolone. The paper reports TCR Vbeta CDR3 sequencing of some 140 peripheral blood samples: around 45 ophthalmopathy, fewer than 85 hyperthyroidism and approximately 17 progressor patients. Summary of the overall study and its limitations: Most expanded thyroid clonotypes (frequency above 0.001) were also detected in blood, a finding suggesting that blood repertoires may reflect thyroid immune responses. In validation, the model predicted progression to ophthalmopathy a median of roughly 6.2 months before onset, with around 70% sensitivity and 72.22% specificity. Ophthalmopathy was separated from stable hyperthyroidism by a 13 V-J signature model, with about 88% sensitivity and roughly 81% specificity obtained in cross-validation and 80%/75% obtained in testing. No statistical method was used to fix the sample size in advance, and group allocation was not hidden from the investigators.

Moderately to severely active disease, a Clinical Activity Score of at least 3, a NOSPECS grade of at least 4, and a duration under 3 months were present in ophthalmopathy patients. The study excluded patients with uncontrolled infections, other autoimmune diseases, pregnancy or lactation. Diagnoses relied on clinical symptoms, serum thyroxine and TRAb, thyroid ultrasound and orbital computed tomography. Ficoll-Paque density gradient centrifugation was used to isolate PBMCs from about 10 ml of fresh peripheral blood. Total RNA was extracted with Trizol reagent, and quality was checked on an Agilent 2100 Bioanalyzer. The TCR beta CDR3 regions were amplified from the RNA transcripts. The first round of RT-PCR for the TCR CDR3 was performed with the HTBI primer set and the Qiagen OneStep RT-PCR kit. Libraries were constructed in a second round of multiplex PCR, after which size selection and purification were performed. Sequencing of the libraries was done on an Illumina HiSeq2000 using paired-end 100 bp reads. As for how the authors treated the data: SOAPnuke was used to process the raw data, with reads discarded if the reads contained adapters or uncalled bases, had a mean Phred below 15, or lacked an exact constant-primer or identifier match. High-quality paired reads were merged using COPE v1.2.5, and each unique nucleotide sequence was defined as a clonotype. MiTCR v1.1 was used to align clonotypes to the IMGT TRBV, TRBD and TRBJ reference segments. Only V-J combinations with frequency above 0.0001, covering 98% to 99.2% of repertoires, were analysed. A TCS score was defined as the ratio between F50 (clonal expansion) and ExV (chaos), using BLOSUM62-based TCRdist between CDR3 peptides within each V-J. Welch's t-statistics and random forest reduced fewer than 600 V-J features to 10 to 15, which were used in a naive Bayes classifier (R e1071). The public reads were run again by TCRdb, first through fastp at Q25 and then through MiXCR, and only productive beta chains were kept. Rows with a matching CDR3 protein are joined into one entry that keeps the most common DNA and genes. The V and J calls here are based on TCRdb, not the publication. The sample table shows some 500,000 distinct CDR3 sequences, and 16% are seen once. The ten top clones hold less than 30% of the sample.

The sequenced sample consisted of blood. This receptor was identified in a woman in her twenties or thirties with Graves' ophthalmopathy.

The DNA sequence follows: TGCGCCAGCAGCTTGGAAACAGGACCCCAGTACTTC. It is translated as CASSLETGPQYF. The sequence is built from TRBV5-1 and TRBJ2-5, and possibly TRBD1, on 5 matching bases. The germline V gene provides CDR1 SGHRS and CDR2 YFSETQ. Inclusive of the bounding cysteine and phenylalanine, the CDR3 is 12 residues long. Of the read, only the CDR3 DNA is kept; its 36 bases are in frame from base 1. Trimming at the junction amounts to 0 bases on V and 9 bases on J, and the germline ends lie 9 bases apart. With all but the CDR3 taken from the reference TRBV5-1 and TRBJ2-5 genes, the full variable domain is: KAGVTQTPRYLIKTRGQQVTLSCSPISGHRSVSWYQQTPGQGLQFLFEYFSETQRNKGNFPGRFSGRQFSNSRSEMNVSTLELGDSALYLCASSLETGPQYFGPGTRLLVL.